This T cell receptor (beta chain) was profiled in a study of T cells after somatic rescue of genetic block. Method: immunoSEQ multiplex PCR; TCRdb's copy keeps in-frame clones and lacks some. Here the sample spans approximately 70,000 clones, approximately 90% being singletons. Germline lookup yields CDR1 GTSNPN and CDR2 SVGIG (reference sequence). Trimming shortened V by 2 bases and J by 0 bases, and 13 bases separated the two germline ends. This CDR3 spans 15 amino acids. V is TRBV30 and J is TRBJ2-5; D is undetermined. The TCR originated in a man aged 25-45 years. The source material was peripheral blood mononuclear cells (PBMCs). The CDR3 DNA reads TGTGCCTGGAGTCCCCTTACAAAATACCAAGAGACCCAGTACTTC. Residues: CAWSPLTKYQETQYF. Together with reference TRBV30 and TRBJ2-5, the CDR3 gives the full variable domain: SQTIHQWPATLVQPVGSPLSLECTVEGTSNPNLYWYRQAAGRGLQLLFYSVGIGQISSEVPQNLSASRPQDRQFILSSKKLLLSDSGFYLCAWSPLTKYQETQYFGPGTRLLVL.